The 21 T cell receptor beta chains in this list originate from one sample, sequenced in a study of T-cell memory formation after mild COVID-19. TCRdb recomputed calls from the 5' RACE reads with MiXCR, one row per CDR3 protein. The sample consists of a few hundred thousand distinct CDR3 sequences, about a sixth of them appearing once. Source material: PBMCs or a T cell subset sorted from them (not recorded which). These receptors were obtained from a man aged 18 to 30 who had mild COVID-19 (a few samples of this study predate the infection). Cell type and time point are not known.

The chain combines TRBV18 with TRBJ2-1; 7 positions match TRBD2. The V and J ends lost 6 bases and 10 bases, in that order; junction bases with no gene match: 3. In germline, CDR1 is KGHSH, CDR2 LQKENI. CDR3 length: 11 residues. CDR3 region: CASSGEGEQFF. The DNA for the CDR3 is TGTGCCAGCTCGGGGGAGGGGGAGCAGTTCTTC.

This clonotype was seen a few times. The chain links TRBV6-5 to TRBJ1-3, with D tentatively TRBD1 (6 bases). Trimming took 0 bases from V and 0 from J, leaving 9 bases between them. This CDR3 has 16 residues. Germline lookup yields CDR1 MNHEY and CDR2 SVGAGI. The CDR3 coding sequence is TGTGCCAGCAGTTACTCGATAGGGGGCTCTGGAAACACCATATATTTT. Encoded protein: CASSYSIGGSGNTIYF.

CDR3 nucleotide sequence: TGTGCCAGCAGTCAACTAGCGGGGTCCTTCTACGAGCAGTACGTC. Translating it yields CASSQLAGSFYEQYV. The chain uses TRBV6-2 or TRBV6-3 and TRBJ2-7, with 10 bases identical to TRBD2. The CDR3 covers 15 residues. Germline-derived CDR1 and CDR2 are MNHEY and SVGEGT. The V gene end was trimmed by 5 bases and the J gene end by 3 bases; junction bases not matched to a gene: 7.

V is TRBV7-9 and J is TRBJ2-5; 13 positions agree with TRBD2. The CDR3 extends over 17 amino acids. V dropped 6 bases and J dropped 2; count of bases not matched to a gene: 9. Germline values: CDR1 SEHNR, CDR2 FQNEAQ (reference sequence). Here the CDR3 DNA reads TGTGCCAGCAGGAGGACTAGCGGGGGCACCCTACAAGAGACCCAGTACTTC. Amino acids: CASRRTSGGTLQETQYF.

The CDR3 loop reads CSARGTAGSGNTIYF. CDR3 DNA sequence: TGCAGTGCCCGTGGGACAGCCGGCTCTGGAAACACCATATATTTT. This chain links TRBV20-1 with TRBJ1-3; 7 bases fit TRBD1. Trimming cost V 6 bases and J 0 bases; bases outside gene matches: 8. Germline CDR1 reads DFQATT; CDR2 reads SNEGSKA (reference sequence). There are 15 residues in the CDR3.

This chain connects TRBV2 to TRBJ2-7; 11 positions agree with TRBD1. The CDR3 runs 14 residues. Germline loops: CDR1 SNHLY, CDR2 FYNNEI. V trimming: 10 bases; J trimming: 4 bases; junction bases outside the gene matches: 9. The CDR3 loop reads CATETGTGGYEQYV. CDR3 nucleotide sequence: TGTGCCACCGAAACCGGGACAGGGGGTTACGAGCAGTACGTC.

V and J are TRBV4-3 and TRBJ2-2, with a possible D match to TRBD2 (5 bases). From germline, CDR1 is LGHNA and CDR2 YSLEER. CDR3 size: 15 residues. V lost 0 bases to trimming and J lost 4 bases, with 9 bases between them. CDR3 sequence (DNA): TGCGCCAGCAGCCAAGATCCGGGGAGCACCGGGGAGCTGTTTTTT. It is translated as CASSQDPGSTGELFF.

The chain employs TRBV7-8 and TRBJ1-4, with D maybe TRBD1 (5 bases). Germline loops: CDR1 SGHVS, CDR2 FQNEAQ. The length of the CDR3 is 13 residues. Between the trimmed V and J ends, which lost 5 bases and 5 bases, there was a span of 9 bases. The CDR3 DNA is TGTGCCAGCAGCGTGGGGGGGAATGAAAAACTGTTTTTT. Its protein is CASSVGGNEKLFF.

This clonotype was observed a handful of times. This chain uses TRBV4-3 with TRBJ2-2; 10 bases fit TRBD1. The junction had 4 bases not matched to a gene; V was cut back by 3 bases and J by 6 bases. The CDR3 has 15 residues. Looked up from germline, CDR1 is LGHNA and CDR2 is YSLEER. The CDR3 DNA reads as TGCGCCAGCAGCCAGACAGGGGGCGCCTCCGGGGAGCTGTTTTTT. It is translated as CASSQTGGASGELFF.

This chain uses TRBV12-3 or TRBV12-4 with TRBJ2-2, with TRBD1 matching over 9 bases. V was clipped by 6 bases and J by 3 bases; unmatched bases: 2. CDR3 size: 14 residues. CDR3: CASRQGAYTGELFF. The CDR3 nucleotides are TGTGCCAGCAGACAGGGGGCATACACCGGGGAGCTGTTTTTT.

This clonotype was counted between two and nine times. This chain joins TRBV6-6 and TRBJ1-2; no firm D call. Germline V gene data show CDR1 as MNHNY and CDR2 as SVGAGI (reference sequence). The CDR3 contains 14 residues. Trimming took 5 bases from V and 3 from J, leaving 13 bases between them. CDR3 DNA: TGTGCCAGCAGTGAGCCCGGTGGATACTATGGCTACACCTTC. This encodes CASSEPGGYYGYTF.

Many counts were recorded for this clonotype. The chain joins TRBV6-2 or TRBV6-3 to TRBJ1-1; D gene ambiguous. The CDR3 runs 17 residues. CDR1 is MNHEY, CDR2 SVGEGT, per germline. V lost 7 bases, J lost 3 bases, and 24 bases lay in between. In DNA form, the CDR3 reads TGTGCCAGCACCGCCGACATTTATGGGTTTGGTGACACTGAAGCTTTCTTT. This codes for CASTADIYGFGDTEAFF.

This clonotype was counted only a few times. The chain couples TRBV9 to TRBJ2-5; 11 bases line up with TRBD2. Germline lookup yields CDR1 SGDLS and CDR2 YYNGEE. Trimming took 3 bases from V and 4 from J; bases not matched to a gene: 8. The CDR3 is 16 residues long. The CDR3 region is CASSGTSGGQLETQYF. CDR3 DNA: TGTGCCAGCAGCGGCACTAGCGGGGGTCAGTTAGAGACCCAGTACTTC.

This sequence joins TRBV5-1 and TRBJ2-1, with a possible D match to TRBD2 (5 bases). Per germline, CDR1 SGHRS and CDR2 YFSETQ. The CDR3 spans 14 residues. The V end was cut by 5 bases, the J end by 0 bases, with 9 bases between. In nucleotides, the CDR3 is TGCGCCAGCAGAAGCAGCGGCTCCTACAATGAGCAGTTCTTC. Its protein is CASRSSGSYNEQFF.

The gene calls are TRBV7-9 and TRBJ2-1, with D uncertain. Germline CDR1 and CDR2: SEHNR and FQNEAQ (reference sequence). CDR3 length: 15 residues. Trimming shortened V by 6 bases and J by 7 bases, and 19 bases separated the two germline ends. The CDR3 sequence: CASSSQGLPGNEQFF. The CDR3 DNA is TGTGCCAGCAGTTCCCAAGGGCTTCCCGGGAATGAGCAGTTCTTC.

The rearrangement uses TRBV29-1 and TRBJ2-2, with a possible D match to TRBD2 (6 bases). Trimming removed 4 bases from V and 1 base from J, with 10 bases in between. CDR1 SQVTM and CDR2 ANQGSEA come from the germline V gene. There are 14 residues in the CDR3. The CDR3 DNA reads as TGCAGCGTTGCCGGGACTCTGAACACCGGGGAGCTGTTTTTT. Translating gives CSVAGTLNTGELFF.

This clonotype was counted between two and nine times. CDR3 residues: CASSSLLYAEAFF. The CDR3 nucleotides read TGTGCCAGCAGCTCCTTGCTGTACGCTGAAGCTTTCTTT. V is TRBV7-9 and J is TRBJ1-1; D remains ambiguous. V was pared by 4 bases and J by 6 bases, with 12 bases between. The length of the CDR3 is 13 residues. Germline CDR1 reads SEHNR; CDR2 reads FQNEAQ (reference sequence).

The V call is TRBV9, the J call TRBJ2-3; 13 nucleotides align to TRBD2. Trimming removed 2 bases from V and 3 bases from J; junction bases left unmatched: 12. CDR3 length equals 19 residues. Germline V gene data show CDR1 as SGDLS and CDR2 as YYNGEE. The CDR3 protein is CASSVQPEGLAGMTDTQYF. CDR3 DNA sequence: TGTGCCAGCAGCGTTCAACCCGAGGGACTAGCGGGGATGACAGATACGCAGTATTTT.

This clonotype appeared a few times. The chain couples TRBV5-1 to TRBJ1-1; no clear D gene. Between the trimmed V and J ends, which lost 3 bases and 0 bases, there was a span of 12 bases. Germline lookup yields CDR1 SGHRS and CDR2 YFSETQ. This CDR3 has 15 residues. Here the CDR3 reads CASSSAGIMNTEAFF. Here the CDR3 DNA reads TGCGCCAGCAGCTCCGCAGGAATCATGAACACTGAAGCTTTCTTT.

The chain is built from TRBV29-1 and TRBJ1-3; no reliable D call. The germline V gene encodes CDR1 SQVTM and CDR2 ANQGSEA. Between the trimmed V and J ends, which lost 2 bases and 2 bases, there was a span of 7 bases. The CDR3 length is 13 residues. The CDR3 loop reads CSVEPGTGNTIYF. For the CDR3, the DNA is TGCAGCGTTGAACCGGGTACTGGAAACACCATATATTTT.

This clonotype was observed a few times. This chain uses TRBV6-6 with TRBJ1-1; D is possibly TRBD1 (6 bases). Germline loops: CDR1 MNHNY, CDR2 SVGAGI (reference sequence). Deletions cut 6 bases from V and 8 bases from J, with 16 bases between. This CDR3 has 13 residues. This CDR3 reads CASRLSQGTEAFF. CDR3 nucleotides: TGTGCCAGCAGACTTTCTCAGGGGACCGAAGCTTTCTTT.